A single sample is the source of the 32 T cell receptor beta chains below, sequenced in a study of monozygotic twins with inflammatory bowel disease. TCRdb processed the 5' RACE reads again and assigns one entry to each CDR3 protein, with no DNA. The ten top clones account for roughly 5.2%, within a sample of hundreds of thousands of distinct CDR3 sequences. Specimen: blood. The source is a human donor with ulcerative colitis or Crohn's disease, or a healthy co-twin of an affected twin (not recorded which).

The chain combines TRBV6-5 with TRBJ2-6. The CDR3 extends over 14 amino acids. Germline V gene lookup returns CDR1 MNHEY and CDR2 SVGAGI. This CDR3 reads CASSYGVGANVLTF.

The chain joins TRBV20-1 to TRBJ2-5. This CDR3 has 13 amino acids. Germline V gene sequence: CDR1 DFQATT, CDR2 SNEGSKA (reference sequence). The CDR3 is CSARAMGRETQYF.

The rearrangement uses TRBV20-1 and TRBJ2-1; there is no DNA to check the TCRdb D call of TRBD1. Looked up from germline, CDR1 is DFQATT and CDR2 is SNEGSKA (reference sequence). CDR3 length: 14 residues. CDR3 sequence reads: CSARGTGGSNEQFF.

The chain has TRBV12-3 or TRBV12-4 and TRBJ1-3; TCRdb proposes TRBD1, but this gene call is untestable without DNA. The CDR3 length is 15 residues. Here the CDR3 reads CASSFMSGAGNTIYF.

The chain's CDR3 is CASSHTYYFRGRTDTQYF. The chain recombines TRBV14 with TRBJ2-3; TCRdb selects TRBD1, and the lack of DNA leaves this call unchecked. The CDR3 runs to 18 residues. Looked up from germline, CDR1 is SGHDN and CDR2 is FVKESK.

V usage is TRBV10-3 and J usage is TRBJ2-7; TCRdb calls TRBD1, which cannot be checked without DNA. Germline V gene lookup returns CDR1 ENHRY and CDR2 SYGVKD. The CDR3 runs to 14 residues. CDR3 in amino acids: CAISERTGGYEQYF.

V and J are TRBV3-1 and TRBJ1-2. The germline V gene has CDR1 LGHDT and CDR2 YNNKEL (reference sequence). The CDR3 covers 14 residues. Here the CDR3 reads CASRMSADRYGYTF.

The chain joins TRBV30 to TRBJ2-6; the TCRdb call, TRBD1, lacks DNA for checking. Germline V gene sequence: CDR1 GTSNPN, CDR2 SVGIG (reference sequence). The CDR3 loop spans 18 amino acids. The CDR3 is CAWSVHRGREAGANVLTF.

V gene TRBV28 combines with J gene TRBJ2-7; TCRdb designates TRBD1, a call that cannot be tested without DNA. This CDR3 has 14 residues. Germline V gene sequence: CDR1 MDHEN, CDR2 SYDVKM. CDR3 protein: CASTRTGKYYEQYF.

The genes are TRBV5-1 and TRBJ1-1. CDR1 is SGHRS and CDR2 is YFSETQ in the germline V gene. This CDR3 is 13 amino acids long. CDR3 amino acids: CASSSGWNTEAFF.

J is TRBJ2-7 and V is TRBV30; the D call from TCRdb, TRBD2, cannot be confirmed without DNA. The CDR3 is 15 amino acids. CDR1 and CDR2 from the germline V gene are GTSNPN and SVGIG (reference sequence). CDR3 in amino acids: CAWSGLRAGAYEQYF.

V and J are TRBV3-1 and TRBJ1-2. The CDR3 sequence is 15 residues long. Per germline, CDR1 LGHDT and CDR2 YNNKEL (reference sequence). This chain's CDR3 is CASSEGVRRSYGYTF. Complete variable domain (other parts from reference TRBV3-1 and TRBJ1-2): DTAVSQTPKYLVTQMGNDKSIKCEQNLGHDTMYWYKQDSKKFLKIMFSYNNKELIINETVPNRFSPKSPDKAHLNLHINSLELGDSAVYFCASSEGVRRSYGYTFGSGTRLTVV.

The chain has TRBV14 and TRBJ2-1; TCRdb's D call, TRBD2, is unchecked because there is no DNA. The CDR3 loop spans 15 amino acids. Germline V lookup: CDR1 SGHDN, CDR2 FVKESK. The chain's CDR3 is CASSQAAGGINEQFF.

The CDR3 here is CASSFGDRYTDTQYF. The chain carries TRBV5-1 and TRBJ2-3; TCRdb picks TRBD1, but there is no DNA to check that call. CDR3 length: 15 amino acids. The V gene's germline CDR1 is SGHRS and CDR2 YFSETQ.

This chain uses TRBV5-1 with TRBJ2-5; TCRdb's D gene call, TRBD2, goes unchecked for lack of DNA. Germline-derived CDR1 and CDR2 are SGHRS and YFSETQ. This CDR3 spans 16 amino acids. The CDR3: CASSFQTGRADETQYF.

J is TRBJ2-1 and V is TRBV18; the TRBD1 assignment by TCRdb is unverifiable without DNA. Germline V CDR1 and CDR2: KGHSH, LQKENI. The length of the CDR3 is 13 residues. The CDR3 is CASWGGNHNEQFF.

The chain employs TRBV4-1 and TRBJ2-1; TCRdb outputs TRBD1, but without DNA this stays unchecked. Germline V lookup: CDR1 MGHRA, CDR2 YSYEKL. The CDR3 runs to 17 residues. CDR3 region: CASSQEGTGGMRNDQFF.

The chain is built from TRBV5-1 and TRBJ2-7. This CDR3 is 14 amino acids long. Germline V gives CDR1 SGHRS, CDR2 YFSETQ. The CDR3 here is CASSSRPDWPEQYF.

The chain joins TRBV12-3 or TRBV12-4 to TRBJ1-5. The CDR3 sequence is 11 residues long. CDR3: CASSSASPQHF.

V gene TRBV7-2 combines with J gene TRBJ2-3. From germline, CDR1 is SGHTA and CDR2 FQGNSA. The CDR3 contains 14 residues. This chain's CDR3 is CASSLASWADTQYF.

The rearrangement uses TRBV7-2 and TRBJ2-4; TCRdb outputs TRBD1, but without DNA this stays unchecked. CDR3 length: 15 amino acids. Germline lookup yields CDR1 SGHTA and CDR2 FQGNSA. Here the CDR3 reads CASSIPTGKGNIQYF.

The gene calls are TRBV29-1 and TRBJ2-2; TCRdb's assignment of TRBD2 cannot be checked, as there is no DNA. The CDR3 runs to 15 residues. The germline CDR1 and CDR2 sequences are SQVTM and ANQGSEA. The CDR3 region is CSVRVGRRATGELFF.

The rearrangement uses TRBV12-3 or TRBV12-4 and TRBJ2-2; the D call from TCRdb, TRBD2, cannot be confirmed without DNA. This CDR3 has 14 amino acids. The CDR3 here is CASREGPFTGELFF.

The CDR3: CASSLGQAGGAEAFF. The rearrangement uses TRBV18 and TRBJ1-1; the TCRdb D gene call, TRBD1, has no DNA to confirm it. This CDR3 contains 15 residues. Germline V gives CDR1 KGHSH, CDR2 LQKENI.

The V and J genes are TRBV6-2 or TRBV6-3 and TRBJ1-1; there is no DNA to check the TCRdb D call of TRBD1. This CDR3 is built from 13 residues. Looked up from germline, CDR1 is MNHEY and CDR2 is SVGEGT. The CDR3 sequence is CASSGQPYTEAFF.

The CDR3 sequence is CASSSLGLVDGEAFF. This chain joins TRBV5-1 and TRBJ1-1. CDR1 SGHRS and CDR2 YFSETQ come from the germline V gene. The CDR3 is 15 residues long.

The V call is TRBV4-3, the J call TRBJ2-7. CDR3 length: 14 residues. Looked up from germline, CDR1 is LGHNA and CDR2 is YSLEER. This chain's CDR3 is CASSQEVVRYEQYF.

J is TRBJ1-5 and V is TRBV5-1. Germline CDR1 reads SGHRS; CDR2 reads YFSETQ. The CDR3 is 13 amino acids. CDR3 loop: CASSLDSGQPQHF. Combining the CDR3 with reference TRBV5-1 and TRBJ1-5 gives the whole variable domain KAGVTQTPRYLIKTRGQQVTLSCSPISGHRSVSWYQQTPGQGLQFLFEYFSETQRNKGNFPGRFSGRQFSNSRSEMNVSTLELGDSALYLCASSLDSGQPQHFGDGTRLSIL.

The rearrangement uses TRBV27 and TRBJ2-7; no DNA is available, so the TRBD2 call from TCRdb remains unchecked. CDR1 and CDR2 from the germline V gene are MNHEY and SMNVEV (reference sequence). The CDR3 spans 15 residues. This chain's CDR3 is CASSAPGLASYEQYF.

The chain has TRBV5-1 and TRBJ2-1; TCRdb outputs TRBD2, but without DNA this stays unchecked. The CDR3 is 18 residues long. Germline V gene sequence: CDR1 SGHRS, CDR2 YFSETQ. The CDR3 protein is CASSQHPAGGNQYNEQFF.

This rearrangement joins TRBV7-9 to TRBJ1-1. This CDR3 has 12 amino acids. The germline V gene has CDR1 SEHNR and CDR2 FQNEAQ (reference sequence). CDR3 sequence: CASRYVRTEAFF.

This chain joins TRBV5-1 and TRBJ1-2; the TCRdb call, TRBD1, lacks DNA for checking. Germline V lookup: CDR1 SGHRS, CDR2 YFSETQ. The CDR3 extends over 15 amino acids. The CDR3 sequence: CASSSRQGPNYGYTF.